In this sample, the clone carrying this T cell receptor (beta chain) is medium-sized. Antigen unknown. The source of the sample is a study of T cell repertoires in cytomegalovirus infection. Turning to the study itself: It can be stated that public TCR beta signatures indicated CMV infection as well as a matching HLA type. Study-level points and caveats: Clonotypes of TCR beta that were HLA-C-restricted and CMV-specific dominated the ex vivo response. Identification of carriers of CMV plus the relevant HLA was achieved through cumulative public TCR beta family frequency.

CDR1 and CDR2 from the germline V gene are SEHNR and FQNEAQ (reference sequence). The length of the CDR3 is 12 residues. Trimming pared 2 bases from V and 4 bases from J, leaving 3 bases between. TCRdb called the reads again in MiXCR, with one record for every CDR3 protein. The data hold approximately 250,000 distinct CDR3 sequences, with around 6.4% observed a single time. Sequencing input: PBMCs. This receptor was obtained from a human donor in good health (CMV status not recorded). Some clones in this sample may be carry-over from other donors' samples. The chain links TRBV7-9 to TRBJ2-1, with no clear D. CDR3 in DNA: TGTGCCAGCAGCTTACTGTACAATGAGCAGTTCTTC. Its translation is CASSLLYNEQFF.